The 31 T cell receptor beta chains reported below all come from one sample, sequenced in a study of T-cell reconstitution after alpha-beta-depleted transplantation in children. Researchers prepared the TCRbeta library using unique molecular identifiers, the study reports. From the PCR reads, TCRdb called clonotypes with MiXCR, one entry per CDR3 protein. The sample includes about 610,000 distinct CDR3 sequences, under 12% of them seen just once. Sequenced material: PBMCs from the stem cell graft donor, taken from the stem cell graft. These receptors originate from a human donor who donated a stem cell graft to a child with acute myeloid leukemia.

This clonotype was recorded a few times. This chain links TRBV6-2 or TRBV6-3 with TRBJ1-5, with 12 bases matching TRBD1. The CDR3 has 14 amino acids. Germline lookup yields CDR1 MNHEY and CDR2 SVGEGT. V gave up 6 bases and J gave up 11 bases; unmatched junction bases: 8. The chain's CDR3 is CASRPGTGGSSQHF. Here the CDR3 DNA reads TGTGCCAGCAGGCCCGGGACAGGGGGCTCCTCCCAGCATTTT.

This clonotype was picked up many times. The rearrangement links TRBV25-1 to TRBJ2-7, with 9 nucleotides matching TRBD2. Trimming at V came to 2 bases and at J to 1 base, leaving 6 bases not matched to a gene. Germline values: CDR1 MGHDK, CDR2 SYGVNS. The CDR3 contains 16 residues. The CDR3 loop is CASSEMGGRGSYEQYF. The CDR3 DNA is TGTGCCAGCAGTGAAATGGGCGGGAGGGGTTCCTACGAGCAGTACTTC.

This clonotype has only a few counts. Here the CDR3 reads CASSSPPGGRTF. The CDR3 nucleotides read TGTGCCAGCAGCTCTCCACCCGGCGGCCGCACCTTC. The chain combines TRBV7-2 with TRBJ1-2; D unresolved. This CDR3 is 12 amino acids long. Germline V gives CDR1 SGHTA, CDR2 FQGNSA. The V gene lost 4 bases and the J gene lost 13 bases, with 16 bases spanning the gap.

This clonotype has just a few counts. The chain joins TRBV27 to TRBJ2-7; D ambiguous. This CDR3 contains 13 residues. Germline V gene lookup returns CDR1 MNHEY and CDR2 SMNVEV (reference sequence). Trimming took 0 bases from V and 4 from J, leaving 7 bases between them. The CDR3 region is CASSLSFGYEQYF. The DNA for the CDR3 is TGTGCCAGCAGTTTATCTTTCGGGTACGAGCAGTACTTC.

The CDR3 DNA reads as TGCAGCGTTGCGACCACCCGACTCTACAATGAGCAGTTCTTC. It translates to CSVATTRLYNEQFF. V gene TRBV29-1 combines with J gene TRBJ2-1; no firm D call. The V and J ends lost 4 bases and 3 bases respectively, with 13 bases between them. The CDR3 spans 14 residues. From germline, CDR1 is SQVTM and CDR2 ANQGSEA.

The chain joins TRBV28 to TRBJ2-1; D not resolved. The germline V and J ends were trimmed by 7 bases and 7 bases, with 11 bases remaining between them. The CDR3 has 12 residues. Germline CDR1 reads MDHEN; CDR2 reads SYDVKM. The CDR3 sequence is CASKERWNEQFF. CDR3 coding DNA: TGTGCCAGCAAAGAGAGATGGAATGAGCAGTTCTTC.

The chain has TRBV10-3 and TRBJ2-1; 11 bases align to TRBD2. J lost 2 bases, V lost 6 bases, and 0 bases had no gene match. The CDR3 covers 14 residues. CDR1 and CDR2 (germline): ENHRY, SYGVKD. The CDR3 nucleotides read TGTGCCATCAGGGGACTAGCGGCCTACAATGAGCAGTTCTTC. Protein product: CAIRGLAAYNEQFF.

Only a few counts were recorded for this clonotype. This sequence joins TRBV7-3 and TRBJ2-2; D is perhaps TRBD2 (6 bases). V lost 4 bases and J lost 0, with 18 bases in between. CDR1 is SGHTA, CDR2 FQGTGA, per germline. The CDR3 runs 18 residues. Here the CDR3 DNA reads TGTGCCAGCAGCTCTCACCCCTTAGCGGTAGCGAACACCGGGGAGCTGTTTTTT. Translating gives CASSSHPLAVANTGELFF.

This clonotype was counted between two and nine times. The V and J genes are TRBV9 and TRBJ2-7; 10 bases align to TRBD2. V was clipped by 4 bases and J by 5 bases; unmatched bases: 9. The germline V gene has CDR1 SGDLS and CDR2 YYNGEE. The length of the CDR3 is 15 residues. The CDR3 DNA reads TGTGCCAGCAGCATCGGACTAGCGGCAACCCACGAGCAGTACTTC. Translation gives CASSIGLAATHEQYF.

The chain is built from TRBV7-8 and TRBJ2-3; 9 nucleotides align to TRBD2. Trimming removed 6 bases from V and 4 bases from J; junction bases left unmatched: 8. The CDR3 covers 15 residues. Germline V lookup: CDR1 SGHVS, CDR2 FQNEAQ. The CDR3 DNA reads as TGTGCCAGCAGGCGAAATAGCGGGAGCGCAGATACGCAGTATTTT. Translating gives CASRRNSGSADTQYF.

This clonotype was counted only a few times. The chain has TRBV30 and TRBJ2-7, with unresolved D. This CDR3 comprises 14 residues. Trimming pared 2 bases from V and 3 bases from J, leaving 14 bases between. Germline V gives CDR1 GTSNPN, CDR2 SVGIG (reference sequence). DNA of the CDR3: TGTGCCTGGAGTTCCATCGAGAAGGGCTACGAGCAGTACTTC. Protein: CAWSSIEKGYEQYF.

CDR3 DNA: TGTGCCAGCTTTCCCGGGACAGGGGTCTACGAGCAGTACTTC. Amino acid sequence: CASFPGTGVYEQYF. The J gene is TRBJ2-7, the V gene TRBV28; 10 nucleotides match TRBD1. The CDR3 length is 14 residues. Germline V gene data show CDR1 as MDHEN and CDR2 as SYDVKM. The V segment lost 8 bases and the J segment 3 bases; nucleotides outside the gene matches: 7.

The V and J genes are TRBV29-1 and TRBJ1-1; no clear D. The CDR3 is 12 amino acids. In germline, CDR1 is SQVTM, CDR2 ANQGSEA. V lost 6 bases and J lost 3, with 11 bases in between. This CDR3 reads CSVSRGDTEAFF. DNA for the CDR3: TGCAGCGTATCCCGCGGGGACACTGAAGCTTTCTTT. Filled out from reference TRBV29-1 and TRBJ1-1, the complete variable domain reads SAVISQKPSRDICQRGTSLTIQCQVDSQVTMMFWYRQQPGQSLTLIATANQGSEATYESGFVIDKFPISRPNLTFSTLTVSNMSPEDSSIYLCSVSRGDTEAFFGQGTRLTVV.

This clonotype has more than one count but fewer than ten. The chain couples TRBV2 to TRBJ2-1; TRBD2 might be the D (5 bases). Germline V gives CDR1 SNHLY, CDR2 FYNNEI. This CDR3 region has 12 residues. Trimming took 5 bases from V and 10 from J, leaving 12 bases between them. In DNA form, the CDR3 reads TGTGCCAGCAGTTCAGGACTGCCCGAGCAGTTCTTC. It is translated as CASSSGLPEQFF.

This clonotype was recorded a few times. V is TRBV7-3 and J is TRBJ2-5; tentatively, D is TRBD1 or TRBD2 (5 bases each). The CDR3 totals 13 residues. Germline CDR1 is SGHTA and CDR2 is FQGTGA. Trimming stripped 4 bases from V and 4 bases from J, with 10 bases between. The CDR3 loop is CASSSIGGETQYF. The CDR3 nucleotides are TGTGCCAGCAGCTCGATTGGGGGAGAGACCCAGTACTTC. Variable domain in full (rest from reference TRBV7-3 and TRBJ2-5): GAGVSQTPSNKVTEKGKYVELRCDPISGHTALYWYRQSLGQGPEFLIYFQGTGAADDSGLPNDRFFAVRPEGSVSTLKIQRTERGDSAVYLCASSSIGGETQYFGPGTRLLVL.

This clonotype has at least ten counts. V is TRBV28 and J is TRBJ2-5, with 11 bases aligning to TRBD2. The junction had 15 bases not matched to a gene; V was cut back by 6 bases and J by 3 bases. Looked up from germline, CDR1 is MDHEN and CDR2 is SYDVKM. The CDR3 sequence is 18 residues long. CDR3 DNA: TGTGCCAGCAGCCTTCTCTACTTAGCGGGAGGGAGGGAAGAGACCCAGTACTTC. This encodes CASSLLYLAGGREETQYF.

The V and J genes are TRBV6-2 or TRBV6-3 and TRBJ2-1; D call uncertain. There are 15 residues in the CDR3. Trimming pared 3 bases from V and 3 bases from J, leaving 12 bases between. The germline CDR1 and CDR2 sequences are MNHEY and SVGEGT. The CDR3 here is CASSYPSQLYNEQFF. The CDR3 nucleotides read TGTGCCAGCAGTTATCCTAGTCAACTCTACAATGAGCAGTTCTTC.

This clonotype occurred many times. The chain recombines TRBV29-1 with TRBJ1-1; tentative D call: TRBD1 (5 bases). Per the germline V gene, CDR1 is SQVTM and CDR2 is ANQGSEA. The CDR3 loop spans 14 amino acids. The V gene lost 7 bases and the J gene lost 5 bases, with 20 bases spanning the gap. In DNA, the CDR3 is TGCAGCGGGGAGGAGGGGCTCTCTGGGACTGAAGCTTTCTTT. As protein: CSGEEGLSGTEAFF.

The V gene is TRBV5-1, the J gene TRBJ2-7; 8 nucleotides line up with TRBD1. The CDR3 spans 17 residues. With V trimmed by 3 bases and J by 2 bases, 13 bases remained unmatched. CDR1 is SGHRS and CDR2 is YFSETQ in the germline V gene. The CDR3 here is CASSWDTRTGWTYEQYF. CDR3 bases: TGCGCCAGCAGCTGGGATACTAGGACAGGGTGGACCTACGAGCAGTACTTC.

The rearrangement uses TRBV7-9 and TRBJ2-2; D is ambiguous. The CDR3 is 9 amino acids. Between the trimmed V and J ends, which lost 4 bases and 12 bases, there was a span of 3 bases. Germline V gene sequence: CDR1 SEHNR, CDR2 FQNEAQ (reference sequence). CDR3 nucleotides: TGTGCCAGCAGCTCCCAGCTGTTTTTT. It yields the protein CASSSQLFF.

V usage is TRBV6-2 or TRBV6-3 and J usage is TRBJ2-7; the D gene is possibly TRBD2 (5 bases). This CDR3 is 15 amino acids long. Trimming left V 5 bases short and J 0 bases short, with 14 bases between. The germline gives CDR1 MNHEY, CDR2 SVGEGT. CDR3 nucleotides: TGTGCCAGCAGTCACCCTTACGGGAACTCCTACGAGCAGTACTTC. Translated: CASSHPYGNSYEQYF.

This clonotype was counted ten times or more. CDR3 DNA: TGCGCCAGCAGCCATCGAGGGGGCGGGGAAATCTACGAGCAGTACTTC. It codes for CASSHRGGGEIYEQYF. V is TRBV5-1 and J is TRBJ2-7; weak D call: TRBD1 (7 bases). Trimming removed 4 bases at V and 3 bases at J, with 20 bases between. CDR1 SGHRS and CDR2 YFSETQ come from the germline V gene. The CDR3 covers 16 residues.

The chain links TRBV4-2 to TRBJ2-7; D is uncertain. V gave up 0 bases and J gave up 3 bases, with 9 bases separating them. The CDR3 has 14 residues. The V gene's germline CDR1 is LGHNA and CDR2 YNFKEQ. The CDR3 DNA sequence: TGTGCCAGCAGCCAAGAGGTAGTGCTCTACGAGCAGTACTTC. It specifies CASSQEVVLYEQYF.

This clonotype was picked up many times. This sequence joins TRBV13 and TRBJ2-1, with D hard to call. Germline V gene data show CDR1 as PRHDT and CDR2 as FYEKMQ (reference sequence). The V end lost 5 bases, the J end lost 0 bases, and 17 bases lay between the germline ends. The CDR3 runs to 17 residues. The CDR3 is CASSPRALGFSYNEQFF. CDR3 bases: TGTGCCAGCAGCCCCCGGGCCTTGGGGTTCTCCTACAATGAGCAGTTCTTC.

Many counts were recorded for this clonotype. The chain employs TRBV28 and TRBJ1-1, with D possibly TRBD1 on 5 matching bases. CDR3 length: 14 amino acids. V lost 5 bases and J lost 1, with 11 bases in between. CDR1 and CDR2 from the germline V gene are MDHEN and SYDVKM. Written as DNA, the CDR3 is TGTGCCAGCAGTCCGCGACAGCAGAACACTGAAGCTTTCTTT. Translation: CASSPRQQNTEAFF.

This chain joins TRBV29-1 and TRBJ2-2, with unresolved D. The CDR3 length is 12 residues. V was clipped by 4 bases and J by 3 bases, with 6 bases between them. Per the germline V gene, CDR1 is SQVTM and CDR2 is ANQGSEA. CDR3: CSVALHTGELFF. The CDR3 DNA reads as TGCAGCGTTGCACTACACACCGGGGAGCTGTTTTTT.

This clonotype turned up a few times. CDR3 region: CASSERIPIYEQYF. The CDR3 DNA sequence: TGTGCCAGCAGTGAAAGGATCCCCATCTACGAGCAGTACTTC. The genes are TRBV25-1 and TRBJ2-7; no reliable D call. The ends were cut back, 2 bases at V and 3 bases at J, with 11 bases in the middle. Germline CDR1 and CDR2: MGHDK and SYGVNS. CDR3 size: 14 residues.

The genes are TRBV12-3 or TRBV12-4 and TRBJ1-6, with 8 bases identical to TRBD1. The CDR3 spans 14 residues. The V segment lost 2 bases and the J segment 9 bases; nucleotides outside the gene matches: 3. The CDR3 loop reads CASSLRTGISPLHF. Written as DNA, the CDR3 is TGTGCCAGCAGTTTAAGGACAGGGATTTCACCCCTCCACTTT.

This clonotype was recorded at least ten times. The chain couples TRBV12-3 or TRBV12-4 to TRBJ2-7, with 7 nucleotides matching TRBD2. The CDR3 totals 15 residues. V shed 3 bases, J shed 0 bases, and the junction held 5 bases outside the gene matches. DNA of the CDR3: TGTGCCAGCAGTTTTGGCGGGAGCAGCTCCTACGAGCAGTACTTC. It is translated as CASSFGGSSSYEQYF.

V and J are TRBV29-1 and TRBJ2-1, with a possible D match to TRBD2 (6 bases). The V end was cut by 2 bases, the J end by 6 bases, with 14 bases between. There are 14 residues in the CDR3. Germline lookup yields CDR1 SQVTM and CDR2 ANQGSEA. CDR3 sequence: CSVEKGPTSNEQFF. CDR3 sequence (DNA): TGCAGCGTTGAAAAAGGGCCGACTAGCAATGAGCAGTTCTTC.

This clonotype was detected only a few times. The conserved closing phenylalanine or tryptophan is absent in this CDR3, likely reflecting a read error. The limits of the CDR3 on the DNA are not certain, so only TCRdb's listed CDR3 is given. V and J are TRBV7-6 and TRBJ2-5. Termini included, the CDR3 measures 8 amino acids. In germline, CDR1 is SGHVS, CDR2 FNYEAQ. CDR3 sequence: CASSFTRL.